Included here is one T cell receptor (beta chain) sequence, with context. The authors sequenced patients whose flow cytometry had shown CD8+CD57+ cell expansion. The germline V gene encodes CDR1 LNHNV and CDR2 YYDKDF (reference sequence). This CDR3 has 16 residues. V shed 5 bases, J shed 4 bases, and the junction held 9 bases outside the gene matches. Genomic DNA provided the template from which TCR beta VDJ and CDR3 profiles were obtained. TCRdb re-derived calls from the reads in MiXCR, one entry per CDR3 protein. The sample shows under 350,000 distinct CDR3 sequences, under 60% of them seen only once. This specimen comes from a study of CD8+CD57+ T cells in acquired aplastic anemia. Study background: Sorted CD4+ and CD8+ cells gave an average of approximately 3.1 ug of DNA.

The specimen sequenced was sorted CD4+, CD8+, or CD8+CD57+ T cells (not recorded which) from PBMCs. This clonotype was sampled from a human donor with aplastic anemia. The V and J genes are TRBV15 and TRBJ2-1; 9 nucleotides align to TRBD1. The CDR3: CATSGDRDRDYNEQFF. The CDR3 DNA reads TGTGCCACCAGCGGCGACCGGGACAGGGATTACAATGAGCAGTTCTTC.